This TCR beta chain was identified in a study of CD8 T cells in ankylosing spondylitis. TCRdb re-called the 5' RACE reads with MiXCR, one entry per CDR3 protein. The data contain approximately 300,000 distinct CDR3 sequences, 7.5% to 9% of them singletons. The sample holds many counts of this clonotype. As yet, its antigen is unknown. Study results and caveats: Reportedly, matched ankylosing spondylitis synovial fluid was significantly enriched for disease-linked clones. It appeared that ankylosing spondylitis blood was characterized by a TCR beta motif of under ten highly homologous variants.

The sequence came from a male donor with ankylosing spondylitis. The material sequenced was blood, either unsorted or a sorted T cell fraction (not recorded which).

CDR3 sequence reads: CASRLGQMSEAFF. In DNA, the CDR3 is TGTGCCAGCAGACTGGGACAGATGAGTGAAGCTTTCTTT. The J gene is TRBJ1-1, the V gene TRBV6-6; 7 bases agree with TRBD1. The CDR3 totals 13 residues. Trimming at V came to 6 bases and at J to 7 bases, leaving 8 bases not matched to a gene. Germline V gene sequence: CDR1 MNHNY, CDR2 SVGAGI (reference sequence).